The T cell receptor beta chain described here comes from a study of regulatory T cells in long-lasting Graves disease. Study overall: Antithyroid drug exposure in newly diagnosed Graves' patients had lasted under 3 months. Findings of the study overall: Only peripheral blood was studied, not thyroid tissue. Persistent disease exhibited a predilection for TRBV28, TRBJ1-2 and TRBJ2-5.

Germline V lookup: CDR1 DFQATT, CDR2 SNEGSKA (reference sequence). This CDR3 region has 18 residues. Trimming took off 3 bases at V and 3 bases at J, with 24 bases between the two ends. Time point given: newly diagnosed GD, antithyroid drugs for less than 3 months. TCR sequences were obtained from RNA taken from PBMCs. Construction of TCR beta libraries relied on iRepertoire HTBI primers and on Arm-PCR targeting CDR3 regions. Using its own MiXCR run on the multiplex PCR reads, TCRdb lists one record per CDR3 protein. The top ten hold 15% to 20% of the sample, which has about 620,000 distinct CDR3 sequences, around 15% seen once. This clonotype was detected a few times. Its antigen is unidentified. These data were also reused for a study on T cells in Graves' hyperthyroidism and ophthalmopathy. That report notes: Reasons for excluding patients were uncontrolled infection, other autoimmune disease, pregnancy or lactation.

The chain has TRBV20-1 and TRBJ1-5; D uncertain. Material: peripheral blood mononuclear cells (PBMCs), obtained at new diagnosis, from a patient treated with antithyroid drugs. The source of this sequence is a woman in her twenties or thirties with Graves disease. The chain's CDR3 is CSASPNHQEGWVNQPQHF. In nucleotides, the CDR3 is TGCAGTGCTAGCCCTAACCACCAAGAAGGTTGGGTCAATCAGCCCCAGCATTTT.